Each of the 17 T cell receptor beta chains below was sequenced from the same sample in a study of blood T cell repertoires in COVID-19. The repertoire was sequenced with immunoSEQ multiplex PCR; TCRdb's copy has only in-frame clones and lacks some. The table lists about 300,000 clones, roughly 89% of them singletons. Material: PBMCs or T cells enriched from blood (not recorded which). All receptors come from a woman between 45 and 65 years old who had been exposed to COVID-19.

The J gene is TRBJ2-7, the V gene TRBV5-8; 10 bases map to TRBD1. The CDR3 is made up of 15 amino acids. J was trimmed by 3 bases and V by 4 bases; bases with no gene match: 7. CDR1 is SGHTS and CDR2 is YDEGEE in the germline V gene. CDR3 coding DNA: TGTGCCAGCAGCAAGGGACAGGGGCGCTACTACGAGCAGTACTTC. This codes for CASSKGQGRYYEQYF.

The table lists this clone with a count of one. The V gene is TRBV29-1, the J gene TRBJ1-2; D gene ambiguous. From germline, CDR1 is SQVTM and CDR2 ANQGSEA. This CDR3 comprises 14 residues. Trimming pared 5 bases from V and 2 bases from J, leaving 15 bases between. This chain's CDR3 is CSVCAVGENYGYTF. DNA for the CDR3: TGCAGCGTTTGTGCTGTAGGAGAAAACTATGGCTACACCTTC.

This clone was recorded only once. This chain uses TRBV28 with TRBJ2-3; 10 nucleotides agree with TRBD1. The CDR3 covers 17 residues. The V gene's germline CDR1 is MDHEN and CDR2 SYDVKM. The V segment lost 1 base and the J segment 1 base; nucleotides outside the gene matches: 5. CDR3 sequence reads: CASSLSYGTGGTDTQYF. The CDR3 DNA reads TGTGCCAGCAGTTTATCCTACGGGACAGGGGGCACAGATACGCAGTATTTT.

In DNA, the CDR3 is TGTGCCATCAGCTTGGACAGGCTAGGAAACACCATATATTTT. Translation gives CAISLDRLGNTIYF. The chain employs TRBV10-3 and TRBJ1-3, with 7 positions matching TRBD1. The CDR3 loop spans 14 amino acids. CDR1 is ENHRY, CDR2 SYGVKD, per germline. V lost 6 bases to trimming and J lost 4 bases; unmatched junction nucleotides: 6.

The chain combines TRBV4-1 with TRBJ1-1; D is undetermined. The V gene's germline CDR1 is MGHRA and CDR2 YSYEKL. This CDR3 has 13 amino acids. The V end was cut by 2 bases, the J end by 3 bases, with 7 bases between. The CDR3 loop reads CASSQLYDTEAFF. CDR3 bases: TGCGCCAGCAGCCAACTCTATGACACTGAAGCTTTCTTT.

The chain employs TRBV6-5 and TRBJ1-5; D may be TRBD1 (5 bases). This CDR3 region has 13 residues. The germline V and J ends were trimmed by 7 bases and 4 bases, with 11 bases remaining between them. Per the germline V gene, CDR1 is MNHEY and CDR2 is SVGAGI. CDR3 sequence (DNA): TGTGCCAGCACCGGGGGACGAAATCAGCCCCAGCATTTT. This codes for CASTGGRNQPQHF.

The gene calls are TRBV2 and TRBJ1-1; D is perhaps TRBD1 (5 bases). CDR1 and CDR2 from the germline V gene are SNHLY and FYNNEI. Deletions cut 6 bases from V and 7 bases from J, with 9 bases between. CDR3 size: 11 residues. CDR3 loop: CASSRQFEAFF. DNA of the CDR3: TGTGCCAGCAGCCGACAGTTTGAAGCTTTCTTT.

J is TRBJ2-6 and V is TRBV19; D not certain. V lost 5 bases and J 0 bases, leaving 5 bases between the germline ends. Germline-derived CDR1 and CDR2 are LNHDA and SQIVND (reference sequence). This CDR3 has 14 residues. Written as DNA, the CDR3 is TGTGCCAGTAGTTACAGCTCTGGGGCCAACGTCCTGACTTTC. This translates into CASSYSSGANVLTF. Variable domain in full (rest from reference TRBV19 and TRBJ2-6): DGGITQSPKYLFRKEGQNVTLSCEQNLNHDAMYWYRQDPGQGLRLIYYSQIVNDFQKGDIAEGYSVSREKKESFPLTVTSAQKNPTAFYLCASSYSSGANVLTFGAGSRLTVL.

J is TRBJ2-7 and V is TRBV7-9, with TRBD1 as a possible D gene (5 bases). Germline CDR1 reads SEHNR; CDR2 reads FQNEAQ (reference sequence). The CDR3 runs to 17 residues. Trimming shortened V by 5 bases and J by 3 bases, and 23 bases separated the two germline ends. In DNA, the CDR3 is TGTGCCAGCAGCCTACAACCACCCGACAGCACGTTCTACGAGCAGTACTTC. The encoded protein is CASSLQPPDSTFYEQYF.

The chain couples TRBV28 to TRBJ1-1; D gene unclear. There are 12 residues in the CDR3. V gave up 7 bases and J gave up 0 bases, with 6 bases separating them. Per the germline V gene, CDR1 is MDHEN and CDR2 is SYDVKM. The CDR3 sequence is CASTTLNTEAFF. The CDR3 region has the DNA TGTGCCAGCACAACACTGAACACTGAAGCTTTCTTT.

This clone was detected only a few times. J is TRBJ2-4 and V is TRBV11-2; no firm D call. Trimming cost V 0 bases and J 7 bases, with 7 bases left between them. From germline, CDR1 is SGHAT and CDR2 FQNNGV. The CDR3 is 13 residues long. CDR3 nucleotide sequence: TGTGCCAGCAGCTTAGAGCCTAAGAACATTCAGTACTTC. It specifies CASSLEPKNIQYF.

The chain couples TRBV19 to TRBJ2-1, with 11 bases lining up with TRBD2. This CDR3 is built from 15 residues. Trimming took 3 bases from V and 10 from J; bases not matched to a gene: 8. The V gene's germline CDR1 is LNHDA and CDR2 SQIVND (reference sequence). The CDR3 sequence is CASSISGGATHEQFF. Written as DNA, the CDR3 is TGTGCCAGTAGTATTAGCGGGGGGGCAACTCACGAGCAGTTCTTC.

This chain connects TRBV19 to TRBJ2-7, with a tentative D call TRBD1 (6 bases). Trimming shortened V by 5 bases and J by 0 bases, and 11 bases separated the two germline ends. Germline V gene data show CDR1 as LNHDA and CDR2 as SQIVND (reference sequence). This CDR3 has 14 amino acids. CDR3 sequence reads: CASSPTGVSYEQYF. The CDR3 nucleotides read TGTGCCAGTAGTCCGACAGGAGTCTCCTACGAGCAGTACTTC. Complete variable domain (other parts from reference TRBV19 and TRBJ2-7): DGGITQSPKYLFRKEGQNVTLSCEQNLNHDAMYWYRQDPGQGLRLIYYSQIVNDFQKGDIAEGYSVSREKKESFPLTVTSAQKNPTAFYLCASSPTGVSYEQYFGPGTRLTVT.

The table lists this clone with many counts. V and J are TRBV6-5 and TRBJ1-5; D possibly corresponds to TRBD1 (5 bases). CDR3 length equals 15 residues. V was clipped by 9 bases and J by 7 bases, with 22 bases between them. Germline-derived CDR1 and CDR2 are MNHEY and SVGAGI. The DNA of the CDR3 is TGTGCCAGTCGCCGCGGGCAGGGACTAAAGCAGCCCCAGCATTTT. The encoded protein is CASRRGQGLKQPQHF.

The gene calls are TRBV20-1 and TRBJ2-3; D unresolved. The V and J ends lost 7 bases and 4 bases respectively, with 9 bases between them. This CDR3 spans 11 amino acids. Germline lookup yields CDR1 DFQATT and CDR2 SNEGSKA (reference sequence). CDR3 in amino acids: CSVSRADTQYF. The CDR3 coding sequence is TGCAGTGTCAGTCGGGCAGATACGCAGTATTTT.

V is TRBV5-1 and J is TRBJ2-5; 8 nucleotides line up with TRBD1. The CDR3 length is 15 residues. The germline gives CDR1 SGHRS, CDR2 YFSETQ. J gave up 4 bases and V 2 bases, and 7 bases lay outside the gene matches. The CDR3 region has the DNA TGCGCCAGCAGCTTCCGGACAGGGCTACGAGAGACCCAGTACTTC. Amino acids: CASSFRTGLRETQYF.

In nucleotides, the CDR3 is TGTGCCACCAGCAGAGACTGGGGAGGCACTGAAGCTTTCTTT. This gives the protein CATSRDWGGTEAFF. The chain uses TRBV15 and TRBJ1-1; D gene uncertain. Trimming removed 0 bases at V and 4 bases at J, with 9 bases between. The CDR3 covers 14 residues. The germline gives CDR1 LNHNV, CDR2 YYDKDF (reference sequence). The whole variable domain, remainder taken from reference TRBV15 and TRBJ1-1, is DAMVIQNPRYQVTQFGKPVTLSCSQTLNHNVMYWYQQKSSQAPKLLFHYYDKDFNNEADTPDNFQSRRPNTSFCFLDIRSPGLGDTAMYLCATSRDWGGTEAFFGQGTRLTVV.